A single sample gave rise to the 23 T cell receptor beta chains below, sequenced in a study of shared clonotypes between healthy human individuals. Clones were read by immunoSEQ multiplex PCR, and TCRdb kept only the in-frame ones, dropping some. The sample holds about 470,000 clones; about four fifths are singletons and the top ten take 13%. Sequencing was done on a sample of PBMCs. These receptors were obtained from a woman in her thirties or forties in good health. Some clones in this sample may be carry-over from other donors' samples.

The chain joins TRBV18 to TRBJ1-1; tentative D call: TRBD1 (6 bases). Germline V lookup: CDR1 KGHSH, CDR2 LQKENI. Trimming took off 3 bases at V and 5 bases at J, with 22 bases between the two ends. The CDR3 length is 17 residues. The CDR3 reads CASSPRTPQQGRTEAFF. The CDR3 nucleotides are TGTGCCAGCTCACCTAGGACCCCACAACAGGGCAGAACTGAAGCTTTCTTT.

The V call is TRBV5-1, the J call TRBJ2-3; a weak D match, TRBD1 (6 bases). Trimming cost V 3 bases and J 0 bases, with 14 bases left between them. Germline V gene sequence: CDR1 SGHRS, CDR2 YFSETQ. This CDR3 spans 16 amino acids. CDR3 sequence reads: CASSSDRTLSTDTQYF. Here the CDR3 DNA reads TGCGCCAGCAGCTCTGACAGGACCCTTAGCACAGATACGCAGTATTTT.

In DNA, the CDR3 is TGTGCCAGCACATTAGCGGGAGAGACCCAGTACTTC. Its protein is CASTLAGETQYF. The chain is built from TRBV28 and TRBJ2-5; TRBD2 matches 7 bases. Germline CDR1 and CDR2: MDHEN and SYDVKM. The CDR3 is 12 residues long. V shed 7 bases, J shed 4 bases, and the junction held 3 bases outside the gene matches.

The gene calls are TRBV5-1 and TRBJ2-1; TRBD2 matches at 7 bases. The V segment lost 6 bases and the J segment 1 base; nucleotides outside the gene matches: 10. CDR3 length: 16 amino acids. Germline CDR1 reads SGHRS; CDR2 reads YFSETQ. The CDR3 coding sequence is TGCGCCAGCACTAACCGGGTGGGAGGGTCCTACAATGAGCAGTTCTTC. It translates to CASTNRVGGSYNEQFF.

CDR3 DNA: TGTGCCGCCCGGGCCCCGGGACAGGACCCCTATGGCTACACCTTC. Its protein is CAARAPGQDPYGYTF. The chain uses TRBV6-1 and TRBJ1-2; 8 bases match TRBD1. The CDR3 extends over 15 amino acids. The germline CDR1 and CDR2 sequences are MNHNS and SASEGT. V lost 11 bases and J lost 4; bases outside the gene matches: 15.

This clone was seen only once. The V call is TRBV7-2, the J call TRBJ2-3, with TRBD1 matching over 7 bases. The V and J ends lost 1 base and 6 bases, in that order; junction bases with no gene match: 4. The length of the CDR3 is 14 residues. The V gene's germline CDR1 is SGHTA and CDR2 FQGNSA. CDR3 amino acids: CASSLERGQDTQYF. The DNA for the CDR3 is TGTGCCAGCAGCTTAGAAAGGGGGCAGGATACGCAGTATTTT. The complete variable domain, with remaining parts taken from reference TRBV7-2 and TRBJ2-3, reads GAGVSQSPSNKVTEKGKDVELRCDPISGHTALYWYRQSLGQGLEFLIYFQGNSAPDKSGLPSDRFSAERTGGSVSTLTIQRTQQEDSAVYLCASSLERGQDTQYFGPGTRLTVL.

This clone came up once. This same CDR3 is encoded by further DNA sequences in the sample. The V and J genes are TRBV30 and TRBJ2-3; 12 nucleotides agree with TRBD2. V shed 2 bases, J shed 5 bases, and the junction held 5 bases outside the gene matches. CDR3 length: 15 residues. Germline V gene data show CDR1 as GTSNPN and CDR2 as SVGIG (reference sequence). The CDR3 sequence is CAWSRLAGVGDTQYF. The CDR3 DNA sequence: TGTGCCTGGAGTAGACTAGCGGGAGTGGGAGATACGCAGTATTTT.

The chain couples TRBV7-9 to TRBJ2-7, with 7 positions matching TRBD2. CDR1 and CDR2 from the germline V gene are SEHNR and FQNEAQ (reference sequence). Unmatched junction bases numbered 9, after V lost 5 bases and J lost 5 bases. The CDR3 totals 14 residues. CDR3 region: CASSREEGTHEQYF. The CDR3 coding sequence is TGTGCCAGCAGCCGGGAGGAAGGGACCCACGAGCAGTACTTC.

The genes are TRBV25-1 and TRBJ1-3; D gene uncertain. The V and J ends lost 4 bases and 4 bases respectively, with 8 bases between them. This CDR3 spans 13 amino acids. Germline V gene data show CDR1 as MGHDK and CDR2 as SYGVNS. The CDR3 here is CASSVSPGNTIYF. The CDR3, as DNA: TGTGCCAGCAGTGTGTCCCCGGGAAACACCATATATTTT.

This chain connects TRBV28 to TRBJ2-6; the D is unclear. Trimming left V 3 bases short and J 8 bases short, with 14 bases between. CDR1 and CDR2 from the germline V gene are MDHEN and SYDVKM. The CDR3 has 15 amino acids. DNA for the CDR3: TGTGCCAGCAGTTTGACCCCCGGACGTCCCAACGTCCTGACTTTC. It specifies CASSLTPGRPNVLTF.

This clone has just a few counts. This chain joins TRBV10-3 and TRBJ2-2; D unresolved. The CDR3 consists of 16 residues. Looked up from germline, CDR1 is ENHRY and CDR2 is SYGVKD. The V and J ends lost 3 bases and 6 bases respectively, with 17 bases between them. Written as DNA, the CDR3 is TGTGCCATCAGTGATAAAACGAGAAGAGCCTCCGGGGAGCTGTTTTTT. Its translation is CAISDKTRRASGELFF.

The DNA for the CDR3 is TGCGCCAGCAGCTCTAGCGGCCTAACTGGTGAGCAGTTCTTC. It encodes CASSSSGLTGEQFF. This chain links TRBV5-1 with TRBJ2-1, with 7 bases that match TRBD2. The CDR3 extends over 14 amino acids. Trimming took 3 bases from V and 9 from J; bases not matched to a gene: 9. Per germline, CDR1 SGHRS and CDR2 YFSETQ.

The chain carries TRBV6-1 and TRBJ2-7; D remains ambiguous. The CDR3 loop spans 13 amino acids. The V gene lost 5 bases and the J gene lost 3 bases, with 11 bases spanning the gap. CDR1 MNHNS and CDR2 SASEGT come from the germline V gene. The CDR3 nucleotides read TGTGCCAGCAGTAGAAGTCCGCTCTACGAGCAGTACTTC. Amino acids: CASSRSPLYEQYF.

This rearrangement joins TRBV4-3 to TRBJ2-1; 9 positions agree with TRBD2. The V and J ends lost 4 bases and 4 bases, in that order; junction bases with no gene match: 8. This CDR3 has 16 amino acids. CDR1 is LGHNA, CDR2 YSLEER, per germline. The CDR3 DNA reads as TGCGCCAGCAGCCTCCGAACCGGACTAGCGTACAATGAGCAGTTCTTC. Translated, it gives CASSLRTGLAYNEQFF.

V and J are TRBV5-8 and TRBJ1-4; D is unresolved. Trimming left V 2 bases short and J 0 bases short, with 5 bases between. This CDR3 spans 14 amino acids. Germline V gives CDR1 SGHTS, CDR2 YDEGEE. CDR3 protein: CASSFITTNEKLFF. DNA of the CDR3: TGTGCCAGCAGCTTTATTACAACTAATGAAAAACTGTTTTTT. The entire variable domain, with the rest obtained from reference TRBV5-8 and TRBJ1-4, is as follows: EAGVTQSPTHLIKTRGQQATLRCSPISGHTSVYWYQQALGLGLQFLLWYDEGEERNRGNFPPRFSGRQFPNYSSELNVNALELEDSALYLCASSFITTNEKLFFGSGTQLSVL.

Here the CDR3 DNA reads TGTGCCATCAGTGAGGGGGACATCGAGCAGTACTTC. Protein sequence: CAISEGDIEQYF. This chain uses TRBV10-3 with TRBJ2-7, with D possibly TRBD1 on 6 matching bases. Trimming left V 2 bases short and J 6 bases short, with 8 bases between. The CDR3 has 12 residues. Germline values: CDR1 ENHRY, CDR2 SYGVKD.

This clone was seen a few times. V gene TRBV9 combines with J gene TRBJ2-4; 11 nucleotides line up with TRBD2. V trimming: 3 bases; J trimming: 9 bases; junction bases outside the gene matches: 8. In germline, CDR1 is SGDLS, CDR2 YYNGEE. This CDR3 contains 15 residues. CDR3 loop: CASSDLAGGPGIQYF. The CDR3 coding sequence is TGTGCCAGCAGCGACTTAGCGGGAGGGCCCGGCATTCAGTACTTC.

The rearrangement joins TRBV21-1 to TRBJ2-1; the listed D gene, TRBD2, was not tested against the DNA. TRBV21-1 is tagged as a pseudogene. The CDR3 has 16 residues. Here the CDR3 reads CASSPPEREMGNEQFF. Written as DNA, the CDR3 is TGTGCCAGCAGCCCCCCGGAGCGGGAGATGGGGAATGAGCAGTTCTTC.

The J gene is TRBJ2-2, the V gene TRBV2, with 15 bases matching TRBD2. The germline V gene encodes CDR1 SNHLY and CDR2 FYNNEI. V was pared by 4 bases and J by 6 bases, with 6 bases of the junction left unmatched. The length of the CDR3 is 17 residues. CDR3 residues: CASSGAGLAGGAGELFF. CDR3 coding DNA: TGTGCCAGCAGTGGGGCCGGACTAGCGGGAGGGGCCGGGGAGCTGTTTTTT.

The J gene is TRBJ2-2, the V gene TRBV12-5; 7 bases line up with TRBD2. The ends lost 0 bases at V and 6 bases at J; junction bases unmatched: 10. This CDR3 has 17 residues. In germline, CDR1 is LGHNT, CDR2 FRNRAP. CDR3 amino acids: CASGLVSGGRGAGELFF. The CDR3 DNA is TGTGCTAGTGGTTTGGTCTCTGGCGGGAGAGGGGCCGGGGAGCTGTTTTTT. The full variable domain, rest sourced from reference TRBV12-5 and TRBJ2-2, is DARVTQTPRHKVTEMGQEVTMRCQPILGHNTVFWYRQTMMQGLELLAYFRNRAPLDDSGMPKDRFSAEMPDATLATLKIQPSEPRDSAVYFCASGLVSGGRGAGELFFGEGSRLTVL.

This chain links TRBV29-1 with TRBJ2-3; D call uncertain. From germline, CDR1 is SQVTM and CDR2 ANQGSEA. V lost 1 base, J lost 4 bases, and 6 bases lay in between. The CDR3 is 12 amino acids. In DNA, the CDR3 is TGCAGCGTTGAAGGGACGGCAGATACGCAGTATTTT. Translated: CSVEGTADTQYF.

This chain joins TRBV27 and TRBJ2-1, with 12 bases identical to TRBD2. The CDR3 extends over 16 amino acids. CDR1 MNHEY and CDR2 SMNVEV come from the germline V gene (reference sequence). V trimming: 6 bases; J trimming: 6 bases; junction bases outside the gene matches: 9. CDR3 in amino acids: CASSLTGLAGLNEQFF. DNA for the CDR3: TGTGCCAGCAGCCTTACCGGACTAGCGGGACTCAATGAGCAGTTCTTC.

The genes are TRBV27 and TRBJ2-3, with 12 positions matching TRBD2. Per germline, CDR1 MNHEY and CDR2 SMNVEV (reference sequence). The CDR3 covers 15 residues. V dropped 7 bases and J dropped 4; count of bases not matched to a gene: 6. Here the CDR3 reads CASIRLAGVADTQYF. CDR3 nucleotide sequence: TGTGCCAGCATAAGACTAGCGGGAGTGGCAGATACGCAGTATTTT.